The T cell receptor (beta chain) under discussion was sequenced for a study of blood T cell repertoires in COVID-19. About the study: Acute-phase and convalescent COVID-19 samples originated in the United States, Italy and Spain. Sources were T cells, B-cell-depleted T cells, or PBMCs; the material itself was cDNA or gDNA.

The V and J ends lost 6 bases and 10 bases respectively, with 16 bases between them. Germline CDR1 and CDR2: MNHEY and SVGAGI. The CDR3 has 13 amino acids. In this sample, this clone turned up a few times. In the study's own analysis: Counts of nucleated cells, estimated from reference gene primer amplification, were obtained. Clones were read by immunoSEQ multiplex PCR, and TCRdb kept only the in-frame ones, dropping some. V, J and clone size are taken as reported in that table, and D and trimming were inferred from the DNA itself. The table lists 90,000 to 150,000 clones, 60% to 85% of them singletons.

Sequencing was performed on peripheral blood. The gene calls are TRBV6-5 and TRBJ2-1; unclear D gene. The clonotype was recovered from a human donor with acute or convalescent COVID-19. The donor label of this sample is uncertain. CDR3 coding DNA: TGTGCCAGCAGGGCCCCCAGCGTCGGGGAGCAGTTCTTC. Translation gives CASRAPSVGEQFF.